This is a list of T cell receptor beta chains from one sample in a study of response to subunit inactivated influenza vaccine. Using its own MiXCR run on the RT-PCR reads, TCRdb lists one record per CDR3 protein. Of fewer than 800,000 distinct CDR3 sequences listed, around 14% were seen once; the top ten hold 9.5% to 13%. The sequencing here drew on PBMCs from blood, taken 11 to 12 days after vaccination. The origin of the receptors is a man aged 50-60 years who received an inactivated influenza vaccine. CDR3s include the opening cysteine and the closing phenylalanine or tryptophan. A D gene is named only where the DNA matches it firmly. Expanded clones are given a class, and other clones once, few, many or no size at all.

clone_size: few; d_call: .; v_call: TRBV20-1; j_call: TRBJ2-7; cdr3_nt: TGCAGTGCTAGAGTTACCTGGGAGAACGAGCAGTACTTC; cdr3_aa: CSARVTWENEQYF
clone_size: .; d_call: .; v_call: TRBV11-2; j_call: TRBJ2-4; cdr3_nt: TGTGCCAGCAGCTTAGTCGTTTCGGCAGCCAAAAACATTCAGTACTTC; cdr3_aa: CASSLVVSAAKNIQYF
clone_size: few; d_call: TRBD1; v_call: TRBV12-3/TRBV12-4; j_call: TRBJ2-2; cdr3_nt: TGTGCCAGCAGTTTAGATGGACAGGCCACCGGGGAGCTGTTTTTT; cdr3_aa: CASSLDGQATGELFF
clone_size: .; d_call: .; v_call: TRBV5-1; j_call: TRBJ2-1; cdr3_nt: TGCGCCAGCAGCCCACTAGGTAACAATGAGCAGTTCTTC; cdr3_aa: CASSPLGNNEQFF
clone_size: few; d_call: TRBD1; v_call: TRBV6-1; j_call: TRBJ1-4; cdr3_nt: TGTGCCAGCAGTGCTAGGGGGCGTCATGAAAAACTGTTTTTT; cdr3_aa: CASSARGRHEKLFF
clone_size: many; d_call: .; v_call: TRBV18; j_call: TRBJ1-1; cdr3_nt: TGCGCCAGCAGCCAAGGAATGAACACTGAAGCTTTCTTT; cdr3_aa: CASSQGMNTEAFF
clone_size: many; d_call: .; v_call: TRBV5-6; j_call: TRBJ2-7; cdr3_nt: TGTGCCAGCAGCTTGGGACTGTCAAACTACGAGCAGTACTTC; cdr3_aa: CASSLGLSNYEQYF
clone_size: .; d_call: TRBD1; v_call: TRBV20-1; j_call: TRBJ1-1; cdr3_nt: TGCAGTGTTATCGTCGCCGGGGACAGGGATGTAGCTTTCTTT; cdr3_aa: CSVIVAGDRDVAFF
clone_size: few; d_call: .; v_call: TRBV20-1; j_call: TRBJ2-3; cdr3_nt: TGCAGTGCCCCTGAGACGGGGTACGATACGCAGTATTTT; cdr3_aa: CSAPETGYDTQYF
clone_size: .; d_call: .; v_call: TRBV29-1; j_call: TRBJ1-1; cdr3_nt: TGCAGCGTGGGGCACAGGGTGTTGGACACTGAAGCTTTCTTT; cdr3_aa: CSVGHRVLDTEAFF
clone_size: .; d_call: TRBD1; v_call: TRBV29-1; j_call: TRBJ2-7; cdr3_nt: TGCAGCGTTGCATCAGGGACAGGGAAATGGGAGCAGTACTTC; cdr3_aa: CSVASGTGKWEQYF
clone_size: .; d_call: TRBD2; v_call: TRBV7-9; j_call: TRBJ2-5; cdr3_nt: TGTGCCAGCAGCTCACGTAGCGGGGGAGAGACCCAGTACTTC; cdr3_aa: CASSSRSGGETQYF
clone_size: few; d_call: .; v_call: TRBV5-1; j_call: TRBJ2-4; cdr3_nt: TGCGCCAGCAGCTTGTCCACCCACAGCAAAAACATTCAGTACTTC; cdr3_aa: CASSLSTHSKNIQYF
clone_size: few; d_call: .; v_call: TRBV5-1; j_call: TRBJ2-1; cdr3_nt: TGCGCCAGCAGCTTGCAAGGCGGGGCGACCTACAATGAGCAGTTCTTC; cdr3_aa: CASSLQGGATYNEQFF
clone_size: .; d_call: TRBD1; v_call: TRBV11-3; j_call: TRBJ2-1; cdr3_nt: TGTGCCAGCAGCTTACTAGGGACAGGCAATGAGCAGTTCTTC; cdr3_aa: CASSLLGTGNEQFF
clone_size: .; d_call: TRBD2; v_call: TRBV9; j_call: TRBJ2-3; cdr3_nt: TGTGCCAGCAGCGTAGATACTGGCGGGGGGTCAGATACGCAGTATTTT; cdr3_aa: CASSVDTGGGSDTQYF
clone_size: few; d_call: .; v_call: TRBV6-5; j_call: TRBJ2-7; cdr3_nt: TGTGCCAGCAGTTCATCCACAGGGTTCTACGAGCAGTACTTC; cdr3_aa: CASSSSTGFYEQYF
clone_size: few; d_call: .; v_call: TRBV12-3/TRBV12-4; j_call: TRBJ2-2; cdr3_nt: TGTGCCAGCAGTTTCCCCCCTACCGGGGAGCTGTTTTTT; cdr3_aa: CASSFPPTGELFF
clone_size: .; d_call: .; v_call: TRBV20-1; j_call: TRBJ2-2; cdr3_nt: TGCAGTGCCCCGGAGGGTTACACCGGGGAGCTGTTTTTT; cdr3_aa: CSAPEGYTGELFF
clone_size: .; d_call: TRBD2; v_call: TRBV10-3; j_call: TRBJ2-1; cdr3_nt: TGTGCCATCACGAGAGGAGCGGGGGACAAATACAATGAGCAGTTCTTC; cdr3_aa: CAITRGAGDKYNEQFF
clone_size: many; d_call: .; v_call: TRBV5-1; j_call: TRBJ2-1; cdr3_nt: TGCGCCAGCAGCTTGGCAGTGGGCACGGCCCATGAGCAGTTCTTC; cdr3_aa: CASSLAVGTAHEQFF
clone_size: few; d_call: .; v_call: TRBV20-1; j_call: TRBJ2-7; cdr3_nt: TGCAGTGCTAGATTTGGGAAAAGCTCCTACGAGCAGTACTTC; cdr3_aa: CSARFGKSSYEQYF
clone_size: .; d_call: TRBD2; v_call: TRBV7-9; j_call: TRBJ2-1; cdr3_nt: TGTGCCAGCAGCCCGCCGACTAGCGGACCGTTAGATGAGCAGTTCTTC; cdr3_aa: CASSPPTSGPLDEQFF
clone_size: many; d_call: .; v_call: TRBV20-1; j_call: TRBJ1-1; cdr3_nt: TGCAGTGCCTTAGGGTCGATGGACACTGAAGCTTTCTTT; cdr3_aa: CSALGSMDTEAFF
clone_size: .; d_call: TRBD1; v_call: TRBV15; j_call: TRBJ1-4; cdr3_nt: TGTGCCACCAGCAGAGATCCGCGGACAGGGGAGAAACTGTTTTTT; cdr3_aa: CATSRDPRTGEKLFF
clone_size: few; d_call: .; v_call: TRBV15; j_call: TRBJ1-5; cdr3_nt: TGTGCCACCAGCGCCAATATCGGGGTAGGTCAGCCCCAGCATTTT; cdr3_aa: CATSANIGVGQPQHF
clone_size: .; d_call: .; v_call: TRBV25-1; j_call: TRBJ2-1; cdr3_nt: TGTGCCAGCAGTGAAGTTACGGGTCCTACCCATCGGTACAATGAGCAGTTCTTC; cdr3_aa: CASSEVTGPTHRYNEQFF
clone_size: once; d_call: TRBD2; v_call: TRBV12-3/TRBV12-4; j_call: TRBJ2-7; cdr3_nt: TGTGCCAGCAAGAGCGGGAGGGGGGGTGATGGTGAGCAGTACTTC; cdr3_aa: CASKSGRGGDGEQYF
clone_size: few; d_call: .; v_call: TRBV29-1; j_call: TRBJ2-7; cdr3_nt: TGCAGCGTTTTGGAGGGTTGGGGCGAGCAGTACTTC; cdr3_aa: CSVLEGWGEQYF
clone_size: .; d_call: .; v_call: TRBV6-5; j_call: TRBJ2-7; cdr3_nt: TGTGCCAGCAGATACAGGGAATCGTTCTACGAGCAGTACTTC; cdr3_aa: CASRYRESFYEQYF
clone_size: .; d_call: TRBD2; v_call: TRBV7-9; j_call: TRBJ2-3; cdr3_nt: TGTGCCAGCAGTGGCGGGGGAAGAGATACGCAGTATTTT; cdr3_aa: CASSGGGRDTQYF
clone_size: few; d_call: .; v_call: TRBV5-1; j_call: TRBJ2-3; cdr3_nt: TGCGCCAGCAGCTTGGCATGGGGGTCGACGTCGTCAGATACGCAGTATTTT; cdr3_aa: CASSLAWGSTSSDTQYF
clone_size: .; d_call: TRBD1; v_call: TRBV20-1; j_call: TRBJ2-2; cdr3_nt: TGCAGTGCTAGAGCCCTCAGGGGGCCCGGGGAGCTGTTTTTT; cdr3_aa: CSARALRGPGELFF
clone_size: few; d_call: TRBD1; v_call: TRBV29-1; j_call: TRBJ2-7; cdr3_nt: TGCAGCTTCACCAGGGGGTACGAGCAGTACTTC; cdr3_aa: CSFTRGYEQYF
clone_size: few; d_call: .; v_call: TRBV5-1; j_call: TRBJ2-7; cdr3_nt: TGCGCCAGCAGCTCGGGATCTAGTAAGCTCTACGAGCAGTACTTC; cdr3_aa: CASSSGSSKLYEQYF
clone_size: few; d_call: .; v_call: TRBV3-1; j_call: TRBJ2-3; cdr3_nt: TGTGCCAGCAGCCAAGTTTTGGCAGATACGCAGTATTTT; cdr3_aa: CASSQVLADTQYF
clone_size: few; d_call: .; v_call: TRBV2; j_call: TRBJ2-3; cdr3_nt: TGTGCCAGCAGTGTCGCTCTTCCTAGCACAGATACGCAGTATTTT; cdr3_aa: CASSVALPSTDTQYF